This is a list of T cell receptor beta chains from one sample in a study of blood T cells in healthy people across ages. TCRdb reprocessed the 5' RACE reads with MiXCR, giving one entry per CDR3 protein. The sample has around 2 million distinct CDR3 sequences; about two fifths are singletons. Input material: blood. The receptors originated from a human donor in good health. The CDR3 runs from the conserved cysteine through the conserved F or W. A D gene is named only where the DNA matches it firmly. Size is stated for part of the rows, as once, few or many counts, or as a class when the clone is expanded.

TRBV28,-,-,TRBJ2-1,TGTGCCAGCAATGACAGGAAGACCGGTGAGCAGTTCTTC,CASNDRKTGEQFF
TRBV2,-,-,TRBJ2-1,TGTGCCAGCAGTCTTATTCTCCCCCAAATCTACAATGAGCAGTTCTTC,CASSLILPQIYNEQFF
TRBV20-1,TRBD2,few,TRBJ2-4,TGCAGTGCTAGAGATGCGCTAGCGGGGAAAAACATTCAGTACTTC,CSARDALAGKNIQYF
TRBV5-1,-,-,TRBJ2-1,TGCGCCAGCAGCTGGGGCGGGGATGGCAATGAGCAGTTCTTC,CASSWGGDGNEQFF
TRBV7-2,-,-,TRBJ2-7,TGTGCCAGCAGCTTAGGGGGACCTACAACCTACGAGCAGTACTTC,CASSLGGPTTYEQYF
TRBV15,TRBD1,few,TRBJ2-1,TGTGCCACCAGCAGGGCTAGACAGGGCAATGAGCAGTTCTTC,CATSRARQGNEQFF
TRBV7-9,-,-,TRBJ2-7,TGTGCCAGCAGCTTAGGCCCCGTGGGCAGGGGAAAACCCTACGAGCAGTACTTC,CASSLGPVGRGKPYEQYF
TRBV12-3/TRBV12-4,-,few,TRBJ1-2,TGTGCCAGCACCGACGGAATACACTATGACTACACCTTC,CASTDGIHYDYTF
TRBV5-5,-,-,TRBJ2-7,TGTGCCAGCAGCTACCGCCGGGACACGACCATTAACGAGCAGTACTTC,CASSYRRDTTINEQYF
TRBV7-8,-,-,TRBJ2-7,TGTGCCAGCAGCTTAAGCGCTCGTGGCGAGCAGTACTTC,CASSLSARGEQYF
TRBV4-1,-,few,TRBJ2-5,TGCGCCAGCAGCCTGAGGACAGATGAGCAAGAGACCCAGTACTTC,CASSLRTDEQETQYF
TRBV27,TRBD1,few,TRBJ2-7,TGTGCCAGCAGTCCCTCGACAGGGTTGCACGAGCAGTACTTC,CASSPSTGLHEQYF
TRBV2,-,few,TRBJ2-1,TGTGCCAGCAGCGCTTATGATGAGCAGTTCTTC,CASSAYDEQFF
TRBV27,TRBD1,-,TRBJ1-6,TGTGCCAGCAGCCTCCGACAGGGAACCGACTATAATTCACCCCTCCACTTT,CASSLRQGTDYNSPLHF
TRBV5-1,-,few,TRBJ2-7,TGCGCCAGCAGCTTGAGGCCTCAGGGGCTCTCAGCGACAACGGGAGAGCAGTACTTC,CASSLRPQGLSATTGEQYF
TRBV6-1,-,-,TRBJ1-6,TGTGCCAGCAGTGAAGCAAGTGACTCACCCCTCCACTTT,CASSEASDSPLHF
TRBV30,TRBD1,-,TRBJ2-5,TGTGCCTGGAGTGTACTAAGGACAGGGGCTCGAAGGCAAGAGACCCAGTACTTC,CAWSVLRTGARRQETQYF
TRBV7-7,-,-,TRBJ2-2,TGTGCCAGCAGTTATAGCGTCACCGGGGAGCTGTTTTTT,CASSYSVTGELFF
TRBV6-6,-,few,TRBJ1-5,TGTGCCAGCAGATCCGACAGGCCCTATAGCAATCAGCCCCAGCATTTT,CASRSDRPYSNQPQHF
TRBV5-5,-,-,TRBJ2-7,TGTGCCAGCACCGATACGGGACCTATTTACGAGCAGTACTTC,CASTDTGPIYEQYF
TRBV29-1,-,-,TRBJ2-5,TGCAGCGTTGGATTATACAGGGTTAAGACCCAGTACTTC,CSVGLYRVKTQYF
TRBV29-1,-,few,TRBJ1-2,TGCAGCGTTGAAGATGGTCTGCGGGACGGAGCTAACTATGGCTACACCTTC,CSVEDGLRDGANYGYTF
TRBV5-1,TRBD2,-,TRBJ2-1,TGCGCCAGCAGCCCCGGACTAGCGGGGGTCTTACCGGGGGTCAAGGGCTCTTGGGAGCAGTTCTTC,CASSPGLAGVLPGVKGSWEQFF
TRBV3-1,-,-,TRBJ2-3,TGTGCCAGCAGCCAGGAGCATGGCACAGATACGCAGTATTTT,CASSQEHGTDTQYF
TRBV5-1,-,once,TRBJ2-7,TGCGCCAGCAGCTTGGATAGCTACTCCTGCGAGCAGTACTTC,CASSLDSYSCEQYF
TRBV12-3/TRBV12-4,TRBD1,-,TRBJ2-1,TGTGCCATCACACCGCCAGACAGGGACAATGAGCAGTTCTTC,CAITPPDRDNEQFF
TRBV4-1,-,-,TRBJ1-1,TGCGCCAGCAGCCAAGGGATACGGGAAGCTTTCTTT,CASSQGIREAFF
TRBV5-1,-,few,TRBJ2-5,TGCGCCAGCAGCTTGGTAGAGGGGGGCGTAGAGACCCAGTACTTC,CASSLVEGGVETQYF
TRBV4-1,-,-,TRBJ2-1,TGCGCCAGCAGCCAAGGTCGACCAGTTAGGGGAAGGTATGAGCAGTTCTTC,CASSQGRPVRGRYEQFF
TRBV10-3,-,-,TRBJ1-5,TGTGCCATCAGGGGGACGGACAATAATCAGCCCCAGCATTTT,CAIRGTDNNQPQHF
TRBV7-2,-,few,TRBJ2-3,TGTGCCAACAGCTTAGGGGCGGTTAGCACAGATACGCAGTATTTT,CANSLGAVSTDTQYF
TRBV20-1,TRBD1,few,TRBJ1-2,TGCAGTGCTAGTAGACAGGGGACGCTTCCTGGCTACACCTTC,CSASRQGTLPGYTF
TRBV29-1,-,-,TRBJ2-7,TGCAGCGTTGAAGGTTCGGGGATAGCCTACGAGCAGTACTTC,CSVEGSGIAYEQYF
TRBV12-3/TRBV12-4,-,few,TRBJ2-1,TGTGCCAGCAGTTCCCGTTGGCGAGTAGAGCAGTTCTTC,CASSSRWRVEQFF
TRBV20-1,TRBD2,-,TRBJ2-3,TGCAGTGCTGCAAGACTAGCGGGGGACTTCAGTACGCAGTATTTT,CSAARLAGDFSTQYF
TRBV14,-,-,TRBJ2-3,TGTGCCAGCAGCCAAACCATGATAAGCACAGATACGCAGTATTTT,CASSQTMISTDTQYF
TRBV7-9,-,-,TRBJ1-4,TGTGCCAGCAGTCACGCGGAAAAACGGTTTTTT,CASSHAEKRFF
TRBV5-5,-,-,TRBJ1-5,TGTGCCAGCAGTCATGACGTTTATAGCAATCAGCCCCAGCATTTT,CASSHDVYSNQPQHF
TRBV29-1,TRBD1,-,TRBJ2-7,TGCAGCGTTGAGAGGGGCCAGGGGGCGAGTGAGCAGTACTTC,CSVERGQGASEQYF
TRBV20-1,-,-,TRBJ2-3,TGCAGTGCTAACTACGTCACAGATACGCAGTATTTT,CSANYVTDTQYF